The 28 T cell receptor beta chains reported below all come from one sample, sequenced in a study of tumor-infiltrating lymphocytes in primary liver carcinoma. Priming with a constant-region primer yielded TCR beta cDNA from about 500 ng total RNA. Researchers made the TCR beta libraries by running three nested multiplex PCR rounds with slightly modified ARM-PCR. Two initial PCR rounds of approximately 10 cycles each paired TRBV1-TRBV30 forward primers with a C-beta reverse primer. Each CDR3 protein gets one entry after TCRdb re-called the multiplex PCR reads with MiXCR. This sample has approximately 330,000 distinct CDR3 sequences, with approximately 64% found just once. Blood RNA came from unsorted whole blood; germline DNA was also extracted. The sequencing sample was made of peripheral blood. Receptors were obtained from a man aged 35-49 years with primary liver carcinoma and hepatitis B virus infection.

This clonotype was observed a few times. The V call is TRBV10-3, the J call TRBJ1-1; a weak D match, TRBD1 (5 bases). The germline CDR1 and CDR2 sequences are ENHRY and SYGVKD. Between the trimmed V and J ends, which lost 6 bases and 2 bases, there was a span of 10 bases. The CDR3 runs to 13 residues. In DNA form, the CDR3 reads TGTGCCATCAGGGGACCCATTAACACTGAAGCTTTCTTT. Its protein product is CAIRGPINTEAFF.

A remark on this clonotype: A read error may produce the germline difference seen at one junction end. The chain couples TRBV10-3 to TRBJ2-3; D is tentatively TRBD1 or TRBD2 (6 bases each). The CDR3 sequence is 15 residues long. Germline CDR1 and CDR2: ENHRY and SYGVKD. CDR3 sequence reads: CAISEEGGSTDTQYF. As DNA, the CDR3 is TGTGCCATATCTGAAGAGGGGGGTAGCACAGATACACAGTATTTT.

This clonotype was seen repeatedly, ten times or more. The chain links TRBV4-1 to TRBJ2-2; 10 nucleotides agree with TRBD1. V shed 4 bases and J 3 bases; nucleotides not matched to a gene: 2. CDR1 MGHRA and CDR2 YSYEKL come from the germline V gene. The CDR3 contains 15 residues. CDR3 nucleotides: TGCGCCAGCAGCCGACAGGGGGCGGACACCGGGGAGCTGTTTTTT. Its protein is CASSRQGADTGELFF.

With regard to this clonotype: This CDR3 fails to terminate in the conserved phenylalanine or tryptophan, so it likely reflects a read error. V gene TRBV11-2 combines with J gene TRBJ2-1; 7 bases map to TRBD2. The J call is doubtful: the DNA matches TRBJ2-7 better. The CDR3 consists of 16 residues. CDR1 SGHAT and CDR2 FQNNGV come from the germline V gene. CDR3 bases: TGTGCCAGCAGCTTCGGGACTATCAAGTTGGGGAACGAGCAGTACTCC. This sequence encodes CASSFGTIKLGNEQYS.

In its sample, this clonotype is medium-sized. V is TRBV11-2 and J is TRBJ1-1; D gene ambiguous. The germline CDR1 and CDR2 sequences are SGHAT and FQNNGV. This CDR3 has 12 residues. V was trimmed by 3 bases and J by 6 bases, leaving 8 bases between them. This chain's CDR3 is CASSLDGAEAFF. The CDR3 bases are TGTGCCAGCAGCTTGGATGGAGCTGAAGCTTTCTTT.

With respect to this clonotype: An end of the junction differs from the germline gene, which may be a read error. V is TRBV11-2 and J is TRBJ2-7; TRBD2 agrees at 7 bases. Germline V gene data show CDR1 as SGHAT and CDR2 as FQNNGV. CDR3 size: 18 residues. The CDR3 here is CASSSKWSGTTDIYEQYF. DNA of the CDR3: TGTGCCAGCAGCTCAAAGTGGTCCGGGACTACCGATATCTACGAGCAGTACTTT.

The chain is built from TRBV4-2 and TRBJ2-2, with D possibly being TRBD1 or TRBD2 (5 bases each). CDR1 is LGHNA and CDR2 is YNFKEQ in the germline V gene. This CDR3 is 16 amino acids long. Trimming took off 2 bases at V and 9 bases at J, with 19 bases between the two ends. CDR3 coding DNA: TGTGCCAGCAGCCAACGTACGAAGGGGACCCCCTGGGAGCTGTTTTTT. It codes for CASSQRTKGTPWELFF.

The chain combines TRBV19 with TRBJ1-5; no reliable D call. Germline lookup yields CDR1 LNHDA and CDR2 SQIVND (reference sequence). This CDR3 is built from 13 residues. Deletions cut 10 bases from V and 3 bases from J, with 13 bases between. CDR3 nucleotides: TGTGCCACAGCTCGAGAATCCAATCAGCCCCAGCATTTT. Its translation is CATARESNQPQHF.

Many counts were recorded for this clonotype. This sequence joins TRBV12-3 or TRBV12-4 and TRBJ2-1, with 7 nucleotides matching TRBD1. V shed 7 bases and J 14 bases; nucleotides not matched to a gene: 11. The length of the CDR3 is 12 residues. DNA for the CDR3: TGTGCCAGCACCGCGAGGCCAGGGGGAGAGTTCTTC. Translation gives CASTARPGGEFF.

This clonotype has only a few counts. The chain carries TRBV6-1 and TRBJ2-3; tentative D call: TRBD2 (5 bases). This CDR3 is built from 15 residues. CDR1 and CDR2 (germline): MNHNS, SASEGT. V lost 1 base, J lost 1 base, and 9 bases lay in between. CDR3 bases: TGTGCCAGCAGTGAAGTTGATAGCGGCACAGATACGCAGTATTTT. Protein sequence: CASSEVDSGTDTQYF.

The chain combines TRBV11-1 with TRBJ2-7; 11 bases fit TRBD2. Germline CDR1 is SGHAT and CDR2 is FQDESV (reference sequence). This CDR3 has 12 amino acids. The J segment lost 13 bases and the V segment lost 5 bases, leaving 7 bases of the junction unmatched. The DNA of the CDR3 is TGTGCCAGCAGCCCGGCTAGCGGGGGGCCATACTTC. Translation gives CASSPASGGPYF.

The genes are TRBV11-1 and TRBJ2-7, with 7 bases that match TRBD2. The V and J ends lost 1 base and 8 bases, in that order; junction bases with no gene match: 8. There are 14 residues in the CDR3. The V gene's germline CDR1 is SGHAT and CDR2 FQDESV (reference sequence). The CDR3 loop is CASSLEGGPHKQYF. The CDR3, as DNA: TGTGCCAGCAGCTTAGAGGGAGGGCCCCACAAGCAGTACTTC.

This chain uses TRBV11-2 with TRBJ2-3; no definite D call. The CDR3 totals 18 residues. V lost 4 bases, J lost 2 bases, and 22 bases lay in between. Germline CDR1 is SGHAT and CDR2 is FQNNGV. The DNA of the CDR3 is TGTGCCAGCAGCTCTCTGTGGGCACTTAGCAAGTCCACAGATACGCAGTATTTT. It encodes CASSSLWALSKSTDTQYF.

This sequence joins TRBV6-6 and TRBJ2-1; 7 nucleotides align to TRBD1. J gave up 5 bases and V 7 bases, and 8 bases lay outside the gene matches. The CDR3 consists of 14 residues. Germline V lookup: CDR1 MNHNY, CDR2 SVGAGI (reference sequence). The CDR3 DNA sequence: TGTGCCAGCACCGTGACAGGGCCCCACAATGAGCAGTTCTTC. Protein product: CASTVTGPHNEQFF.

The chain uses TRBV14 and TRBJ2-7, with 10 bases fitting TRBD2. In germline, CDR1 is SGHDN, CDR2 FVKESK. V shed 1 base and J 4 bases; nucleotides not matched to a gene: 10. This CDR3 has 17 amino acids. In DNA form, the CDR3 reads TGTGCCAGCAGCCAAGGATCAACTAGCGGGGCTGCTTACGAGCAGTACTTC. This gives the protein CASSQGSTSGAAYEQYF.

CDR3 loop: CATSDLAGQGNEQFF. Written as DNA, the CDR3 is TGTGCCACCAGTGATTTAGCGGGACAGGGCAATGAGCAGTTCTTC. The chain joins TRBV24-1 to TRBJ2-1; 9 nucleotides align to TRBD1. CDR1 KGHDR and CDR2 SFDVKD come from the germline V gene. This CDR3 is built from 15 residues. With 1 base clipped from V and 6 bases from J, the junction kept 3 bases outside the gene matches.

A remark on this clonotype: This may stem from a read error, because a much larger clone lies one nucleotide away. The rearrangement joins TRBV6-6 to TRBJ2-1; a possible D gene is TRBD2 (6 bases). The length of the CDR3 is 13 residues. Looked up from germline, CDR1 is MNHNY and CDR2 is SVGAGI (reference sequence). The DNA of the CDR3 is TGTACCAGCAGCCAGGGACTGTTCAATGAGCAGTTCTTC. This codes for CTSSQGLFNEQFF.

A word on this clonotype: The germline gene is not matched at one end of the junction; a read error may be the cause. The rearrangement joins TRBV11-1 to TRBJ2-1; TRBD1 agrees at 9 bases. Per the germline V gene, CDR1 is SGHAT and CDR2 is FQDESV (reference sequence). The CDR3 totals 17 residues. In nucleotides, the CDR3 is TGTGCCAGCAGCTTAACCTCCCCGGGACAGGGTAGCGATGAGCAATTCTTT. As protein: CASSLTSPGQGSDEQFF.

Comment on this clonotype: The junction departs from germline at one end; a sequencing error may be responsible. CDR3 loop: CVSSLDQDREAFF. As DNA, the CDR3 is TGTGTCAGCAGCTTGGATCAGGACAGGGAAGCTTTCTTT. The gene calls are TRBV7-9 and TRBJ1-1, with TRBD1 matching over 7 bases. The germline gives CDR1 SEHNR, CDR2 FQNEAQ (reference sequence). The CDR3 runs to 13 residues.

This clonotype showed up many times. CDR3 nucleotide sequence: TGTGCCAGCAGCCTTAGTGACTATGAGCAGTTCTTC. This sequence encodes CASSLSDYEQFF. V usage is TRBV11-1 and J usage is TRBJ2-1; D is uncertain. V gave up 5 bases and J gave up 8 bases, with 10 bases separating them. Germline assignment: CDR1 SGHAT and CDR2 FQDESV (reference sequence). The CDR3 sequence is 12 residues long. The full variable domain, in which reference TRBV11-1 and TRBJ2-1 provide the parts outside the CDR3, is EAEVAQSPRYKITEKSQAVAFWCDPISGHATLYWYRQILGQGPELLVQFQDESVVDDSQLPKDRFSAERLKGVDSTLKIQPAELGDSAMYLCASSLSDYEQFFGPGTRLTVL.

As concerns this clonotype: Given a much more abundant clone one base away, this may be a read error. CDR3 sequence: CATSLRASGANSYNEQFF. CDR3 sequence (DNA): TGTGCCACCAGTTTAAGGGCTAGCGGGGCCAACTCCTACAATGAGCAGTTCTTC. J is TRBJ2-1 and V is TRBV6-5; TRBD2 matches at 9 bases. CDR3 length: 18 amino acids. The germline V gene has CDR1 MNHEY and CDR2 SVGAGI.

Note on this clonotype: It is likely a read error, because the conserved phenylalanine at the end of the CDR3 is missing. The chain uses TRBV11-2 and TRBJ2-7, with 8 bases matching TRBD1. This CDR3 spans 15 amino acids. Germline V gene data show CDR1 as SGHAT and CDR2 as FQNNGV. As DNA, the CDR3 is TGTGGCAGCAGCTTCATCGGGACAGGAAGCTACGAGCAGTACATC. Its translation: CGSSFIGTGSYEQYI.

As regards this clonotype: The junction does not match germline at one end; this may be a read error. CDR3: CASNSRARKGYEQYF. Written as DNA, the CDR3 is TGTGCCAGCAACTCGAGGGCCAGGAAGGGCTACGAGCAGTATTTC. The rearrangement uses TRBV11-2 and TRBJ2-7; D is perhaps TRBD2 (5 bases). The length of the CDR3 is 15 residues. Germline V gene data show CDR1 as SGHAT and CDR2 as FQNNGV.

Details on this clonotype: Just one base apart from a much larger clone, this may be a read error. The V and J genes are TRBV11-1 and TRBJ2-7; 11 bases are shared with TRBD1. Germline-derived CDR1 and CDR2 are SGHAT and FQDESV (reference sequence). The CDR3 runs to 13 residues. Germline trimming cut 7 bases from V and 6 bases from J; bases unmatched to any gene: 5. The CDR3 sequence is CASNTGTGGEQYF. Here the CDR3 DNA reads TGTGCCAGCAACACCGGGACAGGGGGCGAGCAGTACTTC.

At least ten counts were recorded for this clonotype. V usage is TRBV11-2 and J usage is TRBJ2-3, with D hard to call. Germline CDR1 is SGHAT and CDR2 is FQNNGV. The ends were cut back, 3 bases at V and 2 bases at J, with 18 bases in the middle. The CDR3 runs 17 residues. CDR3 residues: CASSFPVEATTTDTQYF. The CDR3 DNA reads as TGTGCCAGCAGCTTTCCCGTTGAGGCCACGACCACAGATACGCAGTATTTT.

The chain is built from TRBV6-2 or TRBV6-3 and TRBJ2-3; D possibly uses TRBD1 or TRBD2 (5 bases each). The CDR3 extends over 14 amino acids. Trimming removed 10 bases from V and 0 bases from J, with 14 bases in between. Per the germline V gene, CDR1 is MNHEY and CDR2 is SVGEGT. CDR3 in amino acids: CATKGPLSTDTQYF. The CDR3 bases are TGTGCCACCAAGGGACCCCTCAGCACAGATACGCAGTATTTT.

In the case of this clonotype: The junction differs from germline at one of its ends, possibly a read error. This rearrangement joins TRBV5-5 to TRBJ1-2; D might be TRBD1 (5 bases). This CDR3 comprises 15 residues. Germline values: CDR1 SGHKS, CDR2 YYEKEE (reference sequence). CDR3 coding DNA: TGTGCCAACAGCTTGGCCCACGGGGCATGGGGTGGCTACACCTTC. Its translation is CANSLAHGAWGGYTF.

A word on this clonotype: This sequence may be a read error, since a much larger clone differs from it by one base. V is TRBV4-1 and J is TRBJ2-1, with TRBD2 identical over 15 bases. J lost 10 bases, V lost 6 bases, and 10 bases had no gene match. Germline CDR1 MGHRA, CDR2 YSYEKL. This CDR3 region has 16 residues. The CDR3 nucleotides are TGCGCCAGCAGTCGTGGGACTAGCGGGAGGCCAGTGGAGCAGTTCTTC. Translation: CASSRGTSGRPVEQFF.